These 14 T cell receptor beta chains were sequenced from one sample in a study of blood T cell repertoires in COVID-19 (dated by TCRdb to about 2020). The library relied on the immunoSEQ multiplex PCR assay. TCRdb's version of the immuneACCESS table is confined to in-frame rearrangements and falls short of the full clone set. An unresolved V gene accounts for under half of the shortfall where checked; the remainder is of unknown origin. The sample profile shows 150,000 to 200,000 clones; around 90% of them were found once. The top ten hold around 0.63% of the sample. The sequencing input was peripheral blood. The source of these receptors is a man between 50 and 59 years old with acute or convalescent COVID-19.

The gene calls are TRBV9 and TRBJ2-3, with 9 bases that match TRBD2. J lost 3 bases, V lost 4 bases, and 6 bases had no gene match. This CDR3 contains 15 residues. Germline V lookup: CDR1 SGDLS, CDR2 YYNGEE. The CDR3 sequence is CASSPRAGGTDTQYF. The CDR3 coding sequence is TGTGCCAGCAGCCCCAGGGCGGGAGGGACAGATACGCAGTATTTT.

The gene calls are TRBV24-1 and TRBJ1-2; 8 bases are shared with TRBD1. This CDR3 is built from 13 residues. Losses at the gene ends were 8 bases for V and 5 bases for J; bases not matched to a gene: 6. Germline values: CDR1 KGHDR, CDR2 SFDVKD. CDR3 bases: TGTGCCACCAAACAGGGGGGAGATTATGGCTACACCTTC. Translating it yields CATKQGGDYGYTF.

CDR3 protein: CATSDHGQGEQYF. CDR3 DNA sequence: TGTGCCACCAGTGATCACGGACAGGGAGAGCAGTACTTC. The J gene is TRBJ2-7, the V gene TRBV24-1; TRBD1 agrees at 8 bases. Germline V CDR1 and CDR2: KGHDR, SFDVKD. The CDR3 contains 13 residues. Trimming cost V 3 bases and J 7 bases; bases outside gene matches: 4.

The J gene is TRBJ1-5, the V gene TRBV6-2 or TRBV6-3; the match to TRBD1 covers 12 bases. V lost 2 bases to trimming and J lost 6 bases; unmatched junction nucleotides: 5. CDR1 is MNHEY, CDR2 SVGEGT, per germline. The CDR3 length is 16 residues. CDR3 residues: CASSYTGTGGRQPQHF. CDR3 sequence (DNA): TGTGCCAGCAGTTACACCGGGACAGGGGGCCGTCAGCCCCAGCATTTT.

V usage is TRBV6-5 and J usage is TRBJ2-2; D may be TRBD2 (6 bases). Trimming shortened V by 4 bases and J by 4 bases, and 10 bases separated the two germline ends. This CDR3 has 14 residues. Per germline, CDR1 MNHEY and CDR2 SVGAGI. As DNA, the CDR3 is TGTGCCAGCAGTTTTGCGGGAATCACCGGGGAGCTGTTTTTT. Residues: CASSFAGITGELFF.

This clone showed up just a few times. This chain joins TRBV5-1 and TRBJ1-1; TRBD1 matches at 10 bases. CDR3 length: 14 residues. The V gene end was trimmed by 3 bases and the J gene end by 1 base; junction bases not matched to a gene: 0. From germline, CDR1 is SGHRS and CDR2 YFSETQ. The CDR3 protein is CASSWTGGNTEAFF. CDR3 nucleotides: TGCGCCAGCAGCTGGACAGGGGGGAACACTGAAGCTTTCTTT.

This clone was found once. The chain links TRBV5-8 to TRBJ2-1; TRBD1 is a possible D gene (6 bases). Looked up from germline, CDR1 is SGHTS and CDR2 is YDEGEE. This CDR3 has 15 amino acids. Trimming shortened V by 4 bases and J by 4 bases, and 15 bases separated the two germline ends. The CDR3 is CASSLPGRGYNEQFF. The CDR3 coding sequence is TGTGCCAGCAGCCTCCCGGGCAGGGGATACAATGAGCAGTTCTTC.

The J gene is TRBJ1-2, the V gene TRBV28; 7 bases fit TRBD1. CDR1 and CDR2 from the germline V gene are MDHEN and SYDVKM. This CDR3 region has 13 residues. The J segment lost 7 bases and the V segment lost 5 bases, leaving 7 bases of the junction unmatched. The CDR3 protein is CASSTTGSSGYTF. The CDR3, as DNA: TGTGCCAGCAGTACGACAGGGAGTAGTGGCTACACCTTC.

This clone was detected only once. The V call is TRBV5-1, the J call TRBJ1-1, with D maybe TRBD1 (6 bases). The CDR3 contains 13 residues. Trimming took 5 bases from V and 3 from J, leaving 11 bases between them. Per germline, CDR1 SGHRS and CDR2 YFSETQ. CDR3 residues: CASRRNRDTEAFF. As DNA, the CDR3 is TGCGCCAGCAGACGGAACAGGGACACTGAAGCTTTCTTT.

This chain joins TRBV4-2 and TRBJ2-1, with a tentative D call TRBD2 (6 bases). The germline V and J ends were trimmed by 0 bases and 0 bases, with 12 bases remaining between them. The CDR3 has 17 amino acids. In germline, CDR1 is LGHNA, CDR2 YNFKEQ. CDR3 in amino acids: CASSQEGTFSSYNEQFF. As DNA, the CDR3 is TGTGCCAGCAGCCAAGAGGGGACTTTTAGCTCCTACAATGAGCAGTTCTTC.

The chain has TRBV28 and TRBJ1-1; 7 bases are a match to TRBD1. CDR1 is MDHEN and CDR2 is SYDVKM in the germline V gene. CDR3 length equals 15 residues. V was pared by 6 bases and J by 1 base, with 8 bases of the junction left unmatched. The CDR3: CASRLPRQGNTEAFF. Here the CDR3 DNA reads TGTGCCAGCAGACTTCCCAGACAGGGGAACACTGAAGCTTTCTTT.

In this sample, this clone turned up once. This chain joins TRBV18 and TRBJ2-4; the D is unclear. Germline loops: CDR1 KGHSH, CDR2 LQKENI. With 3 bases removed from V and 2 bases from J, the gap between germline ends came to 11 bases. The CDR3 is 15 amino acids. In nucleotides, the CDR3 is TGTGCCAGCTCACCCTACGACGGGTCCAAAAACATTCAGTACTTC. This encodes CASSPYDGSKNIQYF.

This clone was detected once. The V gene is TRBV4-1, the J gene TRBJ2-7; 7 nucleotides line up with TRBD1. This CDR3 contains 13 residues. CDR1 and CDR2 from the germline V gene are MGHRA and YSYEKL. The trim removed 6 bases at V and 3 bases at J, leaving 5 bases unmatched. The CDR3, as DNA: TGCGCCAGCAGTCGGGACAGAGACTACGAGCAGTACGTC. Protein: CASSRDRDYEQYV.

The chain joins TRBV11-2 to TRBJ1-2; tentatively, D is TRBD1 (6 bases). V was cut by 5 bases and J by 11 bases, with 27 bases left in between. The CDR3 sequence is 16 residues long. Germline lookup yields CDR1 SGHAT and CDR2 FQNNGV. CDR3 protein: CASSPLVGYRVRTYTF. The CDR3 bases are TGTGCCAGCAGCCCTCTTGTTGGTTACAGGGTGAGGACTTACACCTTC.